A single sample is the source of the 11 T cell receptor beta chains below, sequenced in a study of blood T cell repertoires in COVID-19. Assay: immunoSEQ multiplex PCR; the TCRdb copy retains only in-frame clones and omits some. The sample contains about 290,000 clones, 89% of which appear only once. Sequences were obtained from peripheral blood. These receptors originate from a woman aged 25 to 45 with COVID-19, enrolled during active disease.

This chain uses TRBV6-4 with TRBJ1-5; D remains ambiguous. Trimming removed 7 bases from V and 5 bases from J, with 9 bases in between. This CDR3 contains 12 residues. CDR1 is MRHNA and CDR2 is SNTAGT in the germline V gene. The CDR3 nucleotides are TGTGCCAGCATGAGGGTGGATCAGCCCCAGCATTTT. As protein: CASMRVDQPQHF.

This clone came up once. The chain recombines TRBV6-5 with TRBJ2-3; 8 bases align to TRBD1. V shed 7 bases, J shed 6 bases, and the junction held 9 bases outside the gene matches. The CDR3 length is 14 residues. The germline V gene encodes CDR1 MNHEY and CDR2 SVGAGI. The CDR3 bases are TGTGCCAGCACGCCCGACAGGGGTTCTGATACGCAGTATTTT. The encoded protein is CASTPDRGSDTQYF.

J is TRBJ2-2 and V is TRBV19; 8 bases line up with TRBD2. Germline V gives CDR1 LNHDA, CDR2 SQIVND (reference sequence). V was clipped by 3 bases and J by 1 base; unmatched bases: 13. This CDR3 is built from 19 residues. Written as DNA, the CDR3 is TGTGCCAGTAGTATGTCCCCCGGGGAGCGGGGGTTGAACACCGGGGAGCTGTTTTTT. As protein: CASSMSPGERGLNTGELFF. The entire variable domain, with the rest obtained from reference TRBV19 and TRBJ2-2, is as follows: DGGITQSPKYLFRKEGQNVTLSCEQNLNHDAMYWYRQDPGQGLRLIYYSQIVNDFQKGDIAEGYSVSREKKESFPLTVTSAQKNPTAFYLCASSMSPGERGLNTGELFFGEGSRLTVL.

V gene TRBV5-5 combines with J gene TRBJ2-7, with 9 bases fitting TRBD2. The CDR3 runs to 17 residues. Germline-derived CDR1 and CDR2 are SGHKS and YYEKEE (reference sequence). V lost 0 bases, J lost 1 base, and 8 bases stayed unmatched. CDR3 region: CASSLGPSGGPSYEQYF. Here the CDR3 DNA reads TGTGCCAGCAGCTTGGGCCCAAGCGGGGGGCCGTCCTACGAGCAGTACTTC.

CDR3 residues: CASSLFTGSNTIYF. The CDR3 bases are TGCGCCAGCAGCTTGTTCACAGGGTCAAACACCATATATTTT. The chain has TRBV5-1 and TRBJ1-3; D may be TRBD1 (6 bases). CDR3 length equals 14 residues. The V gene's germline CDR1 is SGHRS and CDR2 YFSETQ. Between the trimmed V and J ends, which lost 1 base and 6 bases, there was a span of 11 bases. The variable domain in full, completed from reference TRBV5-1 and TRBJ1-3, reads KAGVTQTPRYLIKTRGQQVTLSCSPISGHRSVSWYQQTPGQGLQFLFEYFSETQRNKGNFPGRFSGRQFSNSRSEMNVSTLELGDSALYLCASSLFTGSNTIYFGEGSWLTVV.

J is TRBJ1-1 and V is TRBV5-6; no reliable D call. The germline CDR1 and CDR2 sequences are SGHDT and YYEEEE. CDR3 length: 14 amino acids. V was pared by 4 bases and J by 6 bases, with 16 bases between. DNA of the CDR3: TGTGCCAGCAGCCCGGGCTTATTCGGGGCTGAAGCTTTCTTT. This translates into CASSPGLFGAEAFF.

The rearrangement joins TRBV6-1 to TRBJ1-2; tentative D call: TRBD1 (5 bases). Trimming took 1 base from V and 7 from J, leaving 10 bases between them. CDR1 MNHNS and CDR2 SASEGT come from the germline V gene. The CDR3 has 13 amino acids. Here the CDR3 DNA reads TGTGCCAGCAGTGAAGTCGGAGGGACTGGCTACACCTTC. Translation gives CASSEVGGTGYTF.

This chain connects TRBV6-5 to TRBJ1-2; no definite D call. The CDR3 is made up of 11 amino acids. Trimming left V 6 bases short and J 10 bases short, with 12 bases between. Per germline, CDR1 MNHEY and CDR2 SVGAGI. The CDR3 sequence is CASRRSLDYTF. CDR3 nucleotide sequence: TGTGCCAGCAGGAGAAGTCTAGACTACACCTTC.

The V gene is TRBV6-5, the J gene TRBJ1-3; the match to TRBD1 covers 7 bases. This CDR3 comprises 16 residues. J was trimmed by 3 bases and V by 0 bases; bases with no gene match: 5. Germline loops: CDR1 MNHEY, CDR2 SVGAGI. CDR3 region: CASSYSAGGYGNTIYF. The CDR3 DNA reads TGTGCCAGCAGTTACTCCGCAGGGGGTTATGGAAACACCATATATTTT.

CDR3 in amino acids: CASSIDDRGDTEAFF. The DNA for the CDR3 is TGTGCCAGTAGTATAGACGACAGGGGGGACACTGAAGCTTTCTTT. The V gene is TRBV19, the J gene TRBJ1-1; TRBD1 matches at 9 bases. Germline CDR1 is LNHDA and CDR2 is SQIVND (reference sequence). The J segment lost 3 bases and the V segment lost 0 bases, leaving 2 bases of the junction unmatched. This CDR3 has 15 residues.

The chain is built from TRBV2 and TRBJ1-5; D unresolved. This CDR3 has 14 amino acids. V was shortened by 3 bases and J by 3 bases, with 9 bases between the two germline ends. Germline V CDR1 and CDR2: SNHLY, FYNNEI. As DNA, the CDR3 is TGTGCCAGCAGTGACGGGGATACCAATCAGCCCCAGCATTTT. Encoded protein: CASSDGDTNQPQHF.